A selection of T cell receptor beta chains follows, all from one sample in a study of PD-1 blockade in classical Hodgkin lymphoma. Measured with immunoSEQ multiplex PCR; TCRdb has only the in-frame clones, and not every one. The table shows roughly 30,000 clones, with about four fifths occurring only once. Sequences were derived from peripheral blood mononuclear cells (PBMCs), sampled before the fourth cycle of nivolumab. The origin of the receptors is a human donor with classical Hodgkin lymphoma. Each CDR3 is given with its conserved first and last residue. The order of the fields is CDR3 protein, CDR3 DNA, J gene, clone size, V gene, D gene. D genes are given only for firm matches. The listing skips clone size in some rows; elsewhere it reads once, few, many or a size class.

CDR3aa: CASSSQGNEKLFF
CDR3nt: TGTGCCAGCAGCTCACAGGGGAATGAAAAACTGTTTTTT
j_gene: TRBJ1-4
abundance: -
v_gene: TRBV7-9
d_gene: TRBD1

CDR3aa: CASNLGGRSAKNIQYF
CDR3nt: TGTGCCAGTAACCTCGGGGGGCGTTCAGCCAAAAACATTCAGTACTTC
j_gene: TRBJ2-4
abundance: -
v_gene: TRBV19
d_gene: -

CDR3aa: CASSPWDRVGEKLFF
CDR3nt: TGTGCCAGCAGCCCCTGGGACAGGGTTGGTGAAAAACTGTTTTTT
j_gene: TRBJ1-4
abundance: -
v_gene: TRBV9
d_gene: TRBD1

CDR3aa: CASSLAPGELFF
CDR3nt: TGTGCCAGCAGCTTAGCCCCCGGGGAGCTGTTTTTT
j_gene: TRBJ2-2
abundance: once
v_gene: TRBV7-2
d_gene: -

CDR3aa: CASSLTIGGRSYGYTF
CDR3nt: TGCGCCAGCAGCTTGACCATTGGGGGGCGAAGCTATGGCTACACCTTC
j_gene: TRBJ1-2
abundance: -
v_gene: TRBV5-1
d_gene: -

CDR3aa: CASSLRTGDITDTQYF
CDR3nt: TGCGCCAGCAGCTTGCGGACAGGAGATATCACAGATACGCAGTATTTT
j_gene: TRBJ2-3
abundance: -
v_gene: TRBV4-1
d_gene: TRBD1

CDR3aa: CAISPSERMAITAFF
CDR3nt: TGTGCCATCAGTCCCTCGGAGAGGATGGCAATTACGGCTTTCTTT
j_gene: TRBJ1-1
abundance: -
v_gene: TRBV10-3
d_gene: -

CDR3aa: CASSLVQLGNTIYF
CDR3nt: TGTGCCAGCAGCTTAGTACAGCTAGGAAACACCATATATTTT
j_gene: TRBJ1-3
abundance: once
v_gene: TRBV7-8
d_gene: -

CDR3aa: CASRMIMGTEQFF
CDR3nt: TGTGCCAGCAGAATGATAATGGGCACTGAGCAGTTCTTC
j_gene: TRBJ2-1
abundance: -
v_gene: TRBV5-8
d_gene: -

CDR3aa: CASSIGGYRGYQPQHF
CDR3nt: TGTGCCAGTAGTATAGGCGGCTACAGAGGATATCAGCCCCAGCATTTT
j_gene: TRBJ1-5
abundance: -
v_gene: TRBV19
d_gene: -

CDR3aa: CASSFVSGGRNQPQHF
CDR3nt: TGTGCCAGCAGTTTCGTATCCGGGGGAAGGAATCAGCCCCAGCATTTT
j_gene: TRBJ1-5
abundance: -
v_gene: TRBV27
d_gene: -

CDR3aa: CASSVGLAPDTQYF
CDR3nt: TGTGCCAGCAGCGTAGGGCTAGCCCCAGATACGCAGTATTTT
j_gene: TRBJ2-3
abundance: -
v_gene: TRBV9
d_gene: -

CDR3aa: CATRALLGQGNQPQHF
CDR3nt: TGTGCCACCAGGGCCCTCCTGGGACAGGGCAATCAGCCCCAGCATTTT
j_gene: TRBJ1-5
abundance: few
v_gene: TRBV28
d_gene: TRBD1

CDR3aa: CAWSREGGNIQYF
CDR3nt: TGTGCCTGGAGTCGGGAGGGAGGGAACATTCAGTACTTC
j_gene: TRBJ2-4
abundance: few
v_gene: TRBV30
d_gene: TRBD2

CDR3aa: CSVEDGDYYNEQFF
CDR3nt: TGCAGCGTTGAAGATGGCGACTACTACAATGAGCAGTTCTTC
j_gene: TRBJ2-1
abundance: -
v_gene: TRBV29-1
d_gene: -

CDR3aa: CASSLGTSGITTYNEQFF
CDR3nt: TGTGCCAGCAGTTTAGGGACTAGCGGGATCACTACCTACAATGAGCAGTTCTTC
j_gene: TRBJ2-1
abundance: once
v_gene: TRBV27
d_gene: TRBD2

CDR3aa: CASSPGQGDTGELFF
CDR3nt: TGTGCCAGCAGTCCCGGACAGGGTGACACCGGGGAGCTGTTTTTT
j_gene: TRBJ2-2
abundance: -
v_gene: TRBV28
d_gene: TRBD1

CDR3aa: CASSQEGQGMGSYEQYF
CDR3nt: TGCGCCAGCAGCCAAGAGGGACAGGGAATGGGATCCTACGAGCAGTACTTC
j_gene: TRBJ2-7
abundance: once
v_gene: TRBV4-1
d_gene: TRBD1

CDR3aa: CASSELGTSDEQFF
CDR3nt: TGTGCCAGCAGTGAGCTCGGGACCTCCGATGAGCAGTTCTTC
j_gene: TRBJ2-1
abundance: -
v_gene: TRBV25-1
d_gene: -

CDR3aa: CASSFKGLLEAFF
CDR3nt: TGTGCCAGCAGCTTCAAGGGACTTCTTGAAGCTTTCTTT
j_gene: TRBJ1-1
abundance: -
v_gene: TRBV5-8
d_gene: -

CDR3aa: CASSVGDSTYEQYF
CDR3nt: TGTGCCAGCAGCGTAGGGGACAGTACCTACGAGCAGTACTTC
j_gene: TRBJ2-7
abundance: few
v_gene: TRBV9
d_gene: TRBD1

CDR3aa: CASSLVRGNTEAFF
CDR3nt: TGTGCCAGCAGCTTAGTTAGGGGCAACACTGAAGCTTTCTTT
j_gene: TRBJ1-1
abundance: -
v_gene: TRBV11-3
d_gene: -

CDR3aa: CASSRQGARNSPLHF
CDR3nt: TGTGCCAGCAGTAGGCAGGGGGCTCGGAATTCACCCCTCCACTTT
j_gene: TRBJ1-6
abundance: -
v_gene: TRBV6-5
d_gene: TRBD1

CDR3aa: CASSQDRGGSAKNIQYF
CDR3nt: TGCGCCAGCAGCCAAGATAGGGGGGGTTCAGCCAAAAACATTCAGTACTTC
j_gene: TRBJ2-4
abundance: -
v_gene: TRBV4-1
d_gene: -

CDR3aa: CASSLAPQSEAFF
CDR3nt: TGTGCCAGCAGCTTAGCGCCCCAATCTGAAGCTTTCTTT
j_gene: TRBJ1-1
abundance: once
v_gene: TRBV7-2
d_gene: -

CDR3aa: CASSDGGATDTQYF
CDR3nt: TGCGCCAGCAGTGACGGGGGGGCAACAGATACGCAGTATTTT
j_gene: TRBJ2-3
abundance: few
v_gene: TRBV10-2
d_gene: TRBD2

CDR3aa: CASSMQRQISNEKLFF
CDR3nt: TGTGCCAGTAGTATGCAGCGACAGATAAGTAATGAAAAACTGTTTTTT
j_gene: TRBJ1-4
abundance: -
v_gene: TRBV19
d_gene: -

CDR3aa: CASSIPGQGNTGELFF
CDR3nt: TGTGCCAGTAGTATTCCGGGTCAGGGGAACACCGGGGAGCTGTTTTTT
j_gene: TRBJ2-2
abundance: -
v_gene: TRBV19
d_gene: -

CDR3aa: CASTEGAGSNEKLFF
CDR3nt: TGTGCCAGCACTGAAGGGGCAGGGTCTAATGAAAAACTGTTTTTT
j_gene: TRBJ1-4
abundance: -
v_gene: TRBV2
d_gene: -

CDR3aa: CASSLGGDEQFF
CDR3nt: TGTGCCAGCAGCTTAGGTGGGGATGAGCAGTTCTTC
j_gene: TRBJ2-1
abundance: once
v_gene: TRBV7-3
d_gene: -